This T cell receptor (beta chain) was sequenced in a study of blood T cell repertoires in COVID-19. Repertoires were generated with immunoSEQ multiplex PCR, while TCRdb's copy carries only in-frame clones and drops some. The repertoire consists of fewer than 70,000 clones, with 85% to 90% occurring once and the leading ten covering under 3%. Between the trimmed V and J ends, which lost 4 bases and 8 bases, there was a span of 11 bases. The length of the CDR3 is 13 residues. Germline lookup yields CDR1 LNHDA and CDR2 SQIVND (reference sequence). V usage is TRBV19 and J usage is TRBJ1-4; D gene ambiguous. The clonotype originates from a man older than 75 with acute or convalescent COVID-19. Input material: peripheral blood. Here the CDR3 reads CASSRGVGEKLFF. CDR3 sequence (DNA): TGTGCCAGTAGTAGGGGAGTGGGGGAAAAACTGTTTTTT. Together with reference TRBV19 and TRBJ1-4, the CDR3 gives the full variable domain: DGGITQSPKYLFRKEGQNVTLSCEQNLNHDAMYWYRQDPGQGLRLIYYSQIVNDFQKGDIAEGYSVSREKKESFPLTVTSAQKNPTAFYLCASSRGVGEKLFFGSGTQLSVL.